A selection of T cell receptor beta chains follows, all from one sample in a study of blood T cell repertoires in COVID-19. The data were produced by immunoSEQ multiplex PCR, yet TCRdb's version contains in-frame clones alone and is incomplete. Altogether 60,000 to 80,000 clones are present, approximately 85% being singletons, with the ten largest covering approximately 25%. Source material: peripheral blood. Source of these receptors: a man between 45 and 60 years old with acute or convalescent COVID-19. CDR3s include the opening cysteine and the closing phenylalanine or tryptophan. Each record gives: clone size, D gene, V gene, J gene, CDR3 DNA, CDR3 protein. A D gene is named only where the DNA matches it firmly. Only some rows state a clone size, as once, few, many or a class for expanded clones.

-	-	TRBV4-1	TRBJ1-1	TGCGCCAGCAGCCAAGAGCAGGGGAACACTGAAGCTTTCTTT	CASSQEQGNTEAFF
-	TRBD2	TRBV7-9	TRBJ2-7	TGTGCCAGCAGCTTAAAGGTAGCGGGGGGCTCCTACGAGCAGTACTTC	CASSLKVAGGSYEQYF
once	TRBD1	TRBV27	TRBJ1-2	TGTGCCAGCAGTTTAGCAGGGGGCGACTATGGCTACACCTTC	CASSLAGGDYGYTF
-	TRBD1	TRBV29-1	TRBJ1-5	TGCAGCGTTGAAGATCGGGGGCAGGGGGCCAACCAGCCCCAGCATTTT	CSVEDRGQGANQPQHF
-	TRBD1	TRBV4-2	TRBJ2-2	TGTGCCAGCAGCCAAACAATCCCGGGACAGGGGATACCCGGGGAGCTGTTTTTT	CASSQTIPGQGIPGELFF
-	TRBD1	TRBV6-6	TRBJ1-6	TGTGCCAGTACGGGACAGTATAATTCACCCCTCCACTTT	CASTGQYNSPLHF
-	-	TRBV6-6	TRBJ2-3	TGTGCCAGCAGTCGATCTCGGACTAACACAGATACGCAGTATTTT	CASSRSRTNTDTQYF
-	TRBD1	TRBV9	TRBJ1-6	TGTGCCAGCAGCGTAGATGACAGGGGGTATAATTCACCCCTCCACTTT	CASSVDDRGYNSPLHF
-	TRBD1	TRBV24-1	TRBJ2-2	TGTGCCACCAGGGTCACAGGGGACACCGGGGAGCTGTTTTTT	CATRVTGDTGELFF
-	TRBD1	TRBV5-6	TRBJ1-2	TGTGCCAGCAGCTTGGCCGGGGGACAGGGGGTCTATGGCTACACCTTC	CASSLAGGQGVYGYTF
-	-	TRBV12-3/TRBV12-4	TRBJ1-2	TGTGCCAGCAGTCGGACAGTCGACTATGGCTACACCTTC	CASSRTVDYGYTF
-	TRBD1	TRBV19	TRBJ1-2	TGTGCCAGTACAGCCGGGACAGGTAGATATGGCTACACCTTC	CASTAGTGRYGYTF
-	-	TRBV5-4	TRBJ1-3	TGTGCCAGCAGCGCCCGGGGGGCTGGAAACACCATATATTTT	CASSARGAGNTIYF
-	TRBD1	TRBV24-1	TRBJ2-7	TGTGCCACCAGTGAGTCCGGGACAGGGGGCTCCGAGCAGTACTTC	CATSESGTGGSEQYF
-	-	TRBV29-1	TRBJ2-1	TGCAGCGGGGGGAAGAGTTCAGGTGAGCAGTTCTTC	CSGGKSSGEQFF
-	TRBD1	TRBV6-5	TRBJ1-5	TGTGCCAGCATGACAGGGGGTGGAAATCAGCCCCAGCATTTT	CASMTGGGNQPQHF
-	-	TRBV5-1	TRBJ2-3	TGCGCCAGCAGCTTGTACTTGCCCCTAGAAAGCACAGATACGCAGTATTTT	CASSLYLPLESTDTQYF
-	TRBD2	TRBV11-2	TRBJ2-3	TGTGCCAGCAGCCCAAGGACTAGCGGGGCTAGCACAGATACGCAGTATTTT	CASSPRTSGASTDTQYF
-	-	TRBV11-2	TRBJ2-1	TGTGCCAGCAGCTTTTTCAATCCCCAGTTTTCTTCCTACAATGAGCAGTTCTTC	CASSFFNPQFSSYNEQFF
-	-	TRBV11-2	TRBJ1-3	TGTGCCAGCAGCTCGCGACCCCTAGAGAACACCATATATTTT	CASSSRPLENTIYF
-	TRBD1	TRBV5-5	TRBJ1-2	TGTGCCAGCAGCCAGGGACAGGGTCTCGGTGGCTACACCTTC	CASSQGQGLGGYTF
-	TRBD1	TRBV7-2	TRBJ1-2	TGTGCCAGCTTGGGACAGGGGAACGTCTATGGCTACACCTTC	CASLGQGNVYGYTF
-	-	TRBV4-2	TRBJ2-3	TGTGCCAGCAGCCAAGGATGGTCCGGGAAGTATTTT	CASSQGWSGKYF
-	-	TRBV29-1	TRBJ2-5	TGCAGCGTTGAAGACAGGGGTCGTGAGACCCAGTACTTC	CSVEDRGRETQYF
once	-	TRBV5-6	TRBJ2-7	TGTGCCAGCAGCTCACAGGGTTTTCCCCCCTACGAGCAGTACTTC	CASSSQGFPPYEQYF
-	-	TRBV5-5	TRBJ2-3	TGTGCCAGCAGCTTGTTTACATTTTCAGGAGATACGCAGTATTTT	CASSLFTFSGDTQYF
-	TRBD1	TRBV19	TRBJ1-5	TGTGCCAGTAGTAGAGACAGGGCGTCGTATCAGCCCCAGCATTTT	CASSRDRASYQPQHF
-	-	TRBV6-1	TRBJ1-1	TGTGCCAGCAGTGAAGGAGGCTGGGCTGAAGCTTTCTTT	CASSEGGWAEAFF
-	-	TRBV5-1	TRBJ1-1	TGCGCCAGCACCTTATGGGAAGGGGGCACTGAAGCTTTCTTT	CASTLWEGGTEAFF
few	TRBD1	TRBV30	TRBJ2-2	TGTGCCTGGACGACAGGGTTGCCCGGGGAGCTGTTTTTT	CAWTTGLPGELFF
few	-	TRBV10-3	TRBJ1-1	TGTGCCATCACCACCCCGGCTGGGACAGAAGCTTTCTTT	CAITTPAGTEAFF
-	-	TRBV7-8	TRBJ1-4	TGTGCCAGCAGCTTCGAGACAGGTCTTAATGAAAAACTGTTTTTT	CASSFETGLNEKLFF
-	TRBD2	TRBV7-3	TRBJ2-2	TGTGCCAGCAGCACCAGCGGGGGGGCCGACACCGGGGAGCTGTTTTTT	CASSTSGGADTGELFF
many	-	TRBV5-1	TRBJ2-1	TGCGCCAGCAGCCCCGGACTGTTGCAAAATGAGCAGTTCTTC	CASSPGLLQNEQFF
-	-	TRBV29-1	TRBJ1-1	TGCAGCGTTGAACAGAACCTCAACACTGAAGCTTTCTTT	CSVEQNLNTEAFF
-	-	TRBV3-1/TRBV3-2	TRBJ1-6	TGTGCCAGCAGCCAAGATATGCGGTATAATTCACCCCTCCACTTT	CASSQDMRYNSPLHF
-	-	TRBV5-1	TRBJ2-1	TGCGCCAGCCAGGACTTACCCTCCTACAATGAGCAGTTCTTC	CASQDLPSYNEQFF
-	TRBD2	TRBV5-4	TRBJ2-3	TGTGCCAGCAGCTTGGAAGCGGGGGGAGATACGCAGTATTTT	CASSLEAGGDTQYF
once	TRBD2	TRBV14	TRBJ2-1	TGTGCCAGCAGCCCACTGACTAGCGCGGGAGTTTGGGTCTTC	CASSPLTSAGVWVF
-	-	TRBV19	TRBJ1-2	TGTGCCAGTAGTATAGATGGCAGGGAGGGCTATGGCTACACCTTC	CASSIDGREGYGYTF
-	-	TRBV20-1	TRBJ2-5	TGCAGTGCTAGTAAAGGGGCGGGGACGCAAGAGACCCAGTACTTC	CSASKGAGTQETQYF
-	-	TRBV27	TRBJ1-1	TGTGCCAGCAGTCCCTCCCGAACGGGGAGTGGCACTGAAGCTTTCTTT	CASSPSRTGSGTEAFF
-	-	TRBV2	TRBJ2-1	TGTGCCGGCCGGGAGAGGGCCTACAATGAGCAGTTCTTC	CAGRERAYNEQFF
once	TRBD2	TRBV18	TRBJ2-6	TGTGCCAGCTCACCTCCGGGAGGGGGATCTGGGGCCAACGTCCTGACTTTC	CASSPPGGGSGANVLTF
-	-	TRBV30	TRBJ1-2	TGTGCCTGGAGTGGGGGAGTTGGGTATGGCTACACCTTC	CAWSGGVGYGYTF
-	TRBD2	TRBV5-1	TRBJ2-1	TGCGCCAGCAGCCCCGGGACTAGCGTGTACAATGAGCAGTTCTTC	CASSPGTSVYNEQFF
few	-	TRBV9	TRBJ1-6	TGTGCCAGCAGCGGCCCCGGGGTCGGCTCCTCACCCCTCCACTTT	CASSGPGVGSSPLHF
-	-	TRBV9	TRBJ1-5	TGTGCCAGCAGCGAGACAGGCGACAATCAGCCCCAGCATTTT	CASSETGDNQPQHF
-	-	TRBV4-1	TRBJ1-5	TGCGCCAGCAGCCAAGATGGCAGGGCCCAGCCCCAGCATTTT	CASSQDGRAQPQHF
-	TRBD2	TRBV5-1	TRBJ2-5	TGCGCCAGCAGCTTTAGCGGGGGGACAGAGACCCAGTACTTC	CASSFSGGTETQYF
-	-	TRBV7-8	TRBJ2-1	TGTGCCAGCAGCTTAGCGATCTACGTTATGGGGGGTAGAGCCTACAATGAGCAGTTCTTC	CASSLAIYVMGGRAYNEQFF
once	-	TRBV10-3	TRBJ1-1	TGTGCCATCAGTGAGCCGGACTACACTGAAGCTTTCTTT	CAISEPDYTEAFF
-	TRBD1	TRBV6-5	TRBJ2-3	TGTGCCAGCAGGACGGGACAGAGCACAGATACGCAGTATTTT	CASRTGQSTDTQYF
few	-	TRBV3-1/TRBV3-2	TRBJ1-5	TGTGCCAGCAGCCAAGCGGGGGGATTCAATCAGCCCCAGCATTTT	CASSQAGGFNQPQHF
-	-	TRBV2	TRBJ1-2	TGTGCCAGCAGTGAGGGTCTCGACAGGCCCAAAAGTACCTTC	CASSEGLDRPKSTF
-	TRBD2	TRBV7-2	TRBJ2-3	TGTGCCAGCCGGGCTAGCGGGGGCACAGATACGCAGTATTTT	CASRASGGTDTQYF
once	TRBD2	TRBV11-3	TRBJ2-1	TGTGCCAGCAGCTTATACGGCGGGGGGGTAAATGAGCAGTTCTTC	CASSLYGGGVNEQFF
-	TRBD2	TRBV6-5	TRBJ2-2	TGTGCCAGCAGTTACTCGAGTCGGGGGGTCTCCGGGGAGCTGTTTTTT	CASSYSSRGVSGELFF
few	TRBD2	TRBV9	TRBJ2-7	TGTGCCAGCAGCGGTAGCGGGGGGGCCTACGAGCAGTACTTC	CASSGSGGAYEQYF
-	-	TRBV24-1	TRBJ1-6	TGTGCCACCAGTGATGCGGGGAATTCACCCCTCCACTTT	CATSDAGNSPLHF